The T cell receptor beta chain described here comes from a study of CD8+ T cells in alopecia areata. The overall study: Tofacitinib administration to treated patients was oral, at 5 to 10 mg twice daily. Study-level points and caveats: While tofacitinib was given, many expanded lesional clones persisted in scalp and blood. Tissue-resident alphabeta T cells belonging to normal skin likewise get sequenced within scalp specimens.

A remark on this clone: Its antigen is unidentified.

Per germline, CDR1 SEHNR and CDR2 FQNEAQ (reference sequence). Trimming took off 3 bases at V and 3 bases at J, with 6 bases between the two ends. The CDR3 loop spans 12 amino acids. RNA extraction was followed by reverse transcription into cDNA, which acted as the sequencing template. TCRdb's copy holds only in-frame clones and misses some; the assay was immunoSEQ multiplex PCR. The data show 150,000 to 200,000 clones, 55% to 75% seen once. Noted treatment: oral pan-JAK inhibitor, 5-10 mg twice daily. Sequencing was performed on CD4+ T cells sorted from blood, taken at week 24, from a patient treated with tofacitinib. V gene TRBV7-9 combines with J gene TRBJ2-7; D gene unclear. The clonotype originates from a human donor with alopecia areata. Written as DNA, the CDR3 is TGTGCCAGCAGCTTGAACTACTACGAGCAGTACTTC. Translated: CASSLNYYEQYF.